These T cell receptor beta chains were read from a single sample in a study of post-analysis software for immune sequencing data. MiXCR, run by TCRdb on the PCR reads, gives a single entry per CDR3 protein. The table includes some 800,000 distinct CDR3 sequences, 46% detected once. The sequenced material came from blood. These receptors were taken from a girl aged 5-17 years with multiple sclerosis. CDR3s include the opening cysteine and the closing phenylalanine or tryptophan. The D gene is left open where the match is weak. Not every row has a clone size; where given, it reads once, few, many or a size class.

cdr3_length,v_call,d_call,j_call,clone_size,cdr3_nt,cdr3_aa
14,TRBV7-3,NA,TRBJ2-1,few,TGTGCCAGCAGCTTAAACCACTTGTTTAGTGAGCAGTTCTTC,CASSLNHLFSEQFF
16,TRBV29-1,TRBD2,TRBJ2-3,once,TGCAGCGTTAGGACGACTAGCGGGAGAGGGGCAGATACGCAGTATTTT,CSVRTTSGRGADTQYF
21,TRBV21-1,NA,TRBJ2-3,NA,TGTGCCAGCAGCAAACTACTCCTAGCGGGAGAAGAGCGGGTGGGCACAGATACGCAGTATTTT,CASSKLLLAGEERVGTDTQYF
15,TRBV9,NA,TRBJ1-2,NA,TGTGCCAGCAGCGTAGGAAGTTTTCGGGATTATGGCTACACCTTC,CASSVGSFRDYGYTF
12,TRBV29-1,NA,TRBJ2-4,NA,TGCAGCGTTGAAGATCGGACGACAGAGCAGTACTTC,CSVEDRTTEQYF
13,TRBV20-1,NA,TRBJ1-4,NA,TGCAGTGCTAGAGATGGAGCTAATGAAAAACTGTTTTTT,CSARDGANEKLFF
16,TRBV9,NA,TRBJ2-3,NA,TGTGCCAGCAGCGTAGTCGGGGATCGAATCACAGATACGCAGTATTTT,CASSVVGDRITDTQYF
15,TRBV29-1,TRBD2,TRBJ2-1,NA,TGCAGCGTTGAAGATCCCGCGGGAGGGCCGGGTGAGCAGTTCTTC,CSVEDPAGGPGEQFF
13,TRBV9,NA,TRBJ2-7,few,TGTGCCAGCAGCGGGGTCGAATCCTACGAGCAGTACTTC,CASSGVESYEQYF
16,TRBV4-3,TRBD1,TRBJ2-7,NA,TGCGCCAGCAGCCAGGAGGCCAGGGGGCGGAGCTACGAGCAGTACTTC,CASSQEARGRSYEQYF
15,TRBV12-3/TRBV12-4,TRBD1,TRBJ2-3,NA,TGTGCCAGCAGTCTCAGGGGGAACCCGGGAGATACGCAGTATTTT,CASSLRGNPGDTQYF
11,TRBV30,NA,TRBJ1-1,NA,TGTGCCTGCCAGAGGAACACTGAAGCTTTCTTT,CACQRNTEAFF
15,TRBV30,TRBD1,TRBJ2-5,NA,TGTGCCTGGGACACCGGGACAGTGGGTCTACGAGGACAGTACTTC,CAWDTGTVGLRGQYF
15,TRBV7-9,TRBD1,TRBJ2-7,few,TGTGCCAGCAGCTTAACGGGACAGGGCCCCTACGAGCAGTACTTC,CASSLTGQGPYEQYF
13,TRBV7-6,NA,TRBJ2-1,NA,TGTGCCAGCAGCCCCGGAACAGGACTGGCACAGTTCTTC,CASSPGTGLAQFF
15,TRBV4-3,NA,TRBJ2-3,NA,TGCGCCAGCAGCCAAGATCTAGGAACGGCTCGCACGCAGTATTTT,CASSQDLGTARTQYF
14,TRBV20-1,NA,TRBJ2-3,NA,TGCAGTGCTAGAGAGGCAGGGGTGACAGATACGCAGTATTTT,CSAREAGVTDTQYF
14,TRBV6-2/TRBV6-3,NA,TRBJ2-5,NA,TGTGCCAGCACCCATAGGGCTTCCCAAGAGACCCAGTACTTC,CASTHRASQETQYF
13,TRBV7-2,NA,TRBJ2-1,NA,TGTGCCAGCAGCCCCTGGTTTTACAATGAGCAGTTCTTC,CASSPWFYNEQFF
13,TRBV6-1,NA,TRBJ1-6,few,TGTGCCAGCAGTGATGTGGGGGACTCACCCCTCCACTTT,CASSDVGDSPLHF
18,TRBV20-1,TRBD2,TRBJ2-1,NA,TGCAGTGCTAGAAGACTAGCGGGAGCGACGTATGCCTACAATGAGCAGTTCTTC,CSARRLAGATYAYNEQFF
14,TRBV5-1,NA,TRBJ1-2,NA,TGCGCCAGCAGACTAACGGGAGAAAACTATGGCTACACCTTC,CASRLTGENYGYTF
14,TRBV6-2/TRBV6-3,NA,TRBJ2-7,NA,TGTGCCAGCGTCTTCGGGTTCAGCTCCTACGAGCAGTACTTC,CASVFGFSSYEQYF
18,TRBV6-5,TRBD2,TRBJ2-1,NA,TGTGCCAGCAGTTTCTCGTGGACTAGCGGGAGCTCCTACAATGAGCAGTTCTTC,CASSFSWTSGSSYNEQFF
13,TRBV28,NA,TRBJ2-1,NA,TGTGCCAGCAGTATGGACAGCCAAGAGACCCAGTTCTTC,CASSMDSQETQFF
12,TRBV12-3/TRBV12-4,NA,TRBJ2-5,few,TGTGCCAGCAACCGAGGGAAAGAGACCCAGTACTTC,CASNRGKETQYF
14,TRBV6-2/TRBV6-3,NA,TRBJ1-1,few,TGTGCCAGCAAGCGACGGGGTTCGGACACTGAAGCTTTCTTT,CASKRRGSDTEAFF
14,TRBV7-2,NA,TRBJ1-2,many,TGTGCCAGCAGCCCGGGACACGCGAACTATGGCTACACCTTC,CASSPGHANYGYTF
16,TRBV14,TRBD2,TRBJ2-7,NA,TGTGCCAGCAGCCAAGATTGGTCTAGCGGCCTCTACGAGCAGTACTTC,CASSQDWSSGLYEQYF
17,TRBV12-5,TRBD2,TRBJ2-2,NA,TGTGCTAGTGGTTTGGTACTTACGCGGGAGGGCACCGGGGAGCTGTTTTTT,CASGLVLTREGTGELFF
16,TRBV6-1,NA,TRBJ1-5,NA,TGTGCCAGCAGCGCGGTCCTCACTAGTAGCAATCAGCCCCAGCATTTT,CASSAVLTSSNQPQHF
14,TRBV27,NA,TRBJ2-7,NA,TGTGCCAGCAGTCCCGGCAGTGGGATCCACGAGCAGTACTTC,CASSPGSGIHEQYF
15,TRBV29-1,TRBD2,TRBJ2-1,few,TGCAGCGTTGACGGCGGGAGAGACACCTACAATGAGCAGTTCTTC,CSVDGGRDTYNEQFF
18,TRBV7-2,NA,TRBJ2-5,NA,TGTGCCAGCAGAAACAAAACCGTCCTACCGGGACACAAAGAGACCCAGTACTTC,CASRNKTVLPGHKETQYF
15,TRBV7-2,NA,TRBJ2-2,NA,TGTGCCAGCAGCTTCCAACAGGGATATACCGGGGAGCTGTTTTTT,CASSFQQGYTGELFF
11,TRBV29-1,NA,TRBJ2-1,NA,TGCAGCGGGCAAGGATCGGGTGAGCAGTTCTTC,CSGQGSGEQFF
17,TRBV7-9,NA,TRBJ2-5,NA,TGTGCCAGCAGCCATCTTCGTGGGGGGACAGTCCAAGAGACCCAGTACTTC,CASSHLRGGTVQETQYF
15,TRBV12-3/TRBV12-4,NA,TRBJ2-3,NA,TGTGCCAGCTCCTGGGGGGTTAGGCCTGATGAAAAACTGTATTTT,CASSWGVRPDEKLYF
11,TRBV29-1,TRBD1,TRBJ1-2,NA,TGCAGCGTTGGGACAGGGTCTGGCTACACCTTC,CSVGTGSGYTF
16,TRBV7-8,NA,TRBJ2-3,few,TGTGCCAGCAGCTTAGGGAAAGGAATGGGGACAGATACGCAGTATTTT,CASSLGKGMGTDTQYF
14,TRBV12-3/TRBV12-4,TRBD1,TRBJ1-1,NA,TGTGCCAGCAGTTTTCAGGGGGACGGGTTGAGGGCTTTCTTT,CASSFQGDGLRAFF
16,TRBV5-1,TRBD1,TRBJ2-1,few,TGCGCCAGCAGCCCGATCCCGACGGGACAGGTCCATGAGCAGTTCTTC,CASSPIPTGQVHEQFF
13,TRBV29-1,NA,TRBJ1-2,NA,TGCAGCGTTGGACCGGGACGTCAGTCCGGCTACACCTTC,CSVGPGRQSGYTF
12,TRBV29-1,NA,TRBJ1-2,NA,TGCAGCGTTGAAGACCTGGACTATGGCTGCACCTTC,CSVEDLDYGCTF